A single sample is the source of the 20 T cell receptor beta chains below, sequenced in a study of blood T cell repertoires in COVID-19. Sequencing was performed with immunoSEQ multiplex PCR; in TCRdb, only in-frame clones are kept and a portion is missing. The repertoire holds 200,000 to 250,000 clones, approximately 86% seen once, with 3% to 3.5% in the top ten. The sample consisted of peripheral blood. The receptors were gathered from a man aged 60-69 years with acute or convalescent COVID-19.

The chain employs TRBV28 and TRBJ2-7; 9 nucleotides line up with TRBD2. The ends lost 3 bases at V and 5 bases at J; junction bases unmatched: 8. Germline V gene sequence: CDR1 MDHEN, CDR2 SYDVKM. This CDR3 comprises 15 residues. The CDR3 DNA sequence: TGTGCCAGCAGTTTGGCGGGTAGCGGGGGCCACGAGCAGTACTTC. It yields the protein CASSLAGSGGHEQYF.

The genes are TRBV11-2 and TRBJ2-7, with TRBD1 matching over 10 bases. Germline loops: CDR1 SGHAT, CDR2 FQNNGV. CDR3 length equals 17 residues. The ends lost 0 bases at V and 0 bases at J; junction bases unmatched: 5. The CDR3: CASSLDNWTGGSYEQYF. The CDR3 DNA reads TGTGCCAGCAGCTTAGATAACTGGACAGGGGGCTCCTACGAGCAGTACTTC.

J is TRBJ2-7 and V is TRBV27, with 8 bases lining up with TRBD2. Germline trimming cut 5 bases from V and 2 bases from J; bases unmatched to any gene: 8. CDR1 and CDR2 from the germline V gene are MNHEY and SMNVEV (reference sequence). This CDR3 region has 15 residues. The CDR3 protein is CASSSLSGGAYEQYF. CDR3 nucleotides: TGTGCCAGCAGTAGTTTATCGGGGGGGGCCTACGAGCAGTACTTC.

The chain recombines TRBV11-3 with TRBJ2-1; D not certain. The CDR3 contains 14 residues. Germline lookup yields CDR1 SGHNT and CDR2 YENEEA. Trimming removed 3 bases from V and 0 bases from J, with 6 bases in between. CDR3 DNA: TGTGCCAGCAGCTTTTCGGGCTCCTACAATGAGCAGTTCTTC. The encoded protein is CASSFSGSYNEQFF.

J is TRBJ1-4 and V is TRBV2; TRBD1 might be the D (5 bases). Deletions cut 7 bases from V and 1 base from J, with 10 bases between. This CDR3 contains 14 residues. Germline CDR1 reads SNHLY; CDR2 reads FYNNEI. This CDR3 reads CASNSRVTNEKLFF. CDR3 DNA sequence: TGTGCCAGCAACTCCAGGGTAACTAATGAAAAACTGTTTTTT.

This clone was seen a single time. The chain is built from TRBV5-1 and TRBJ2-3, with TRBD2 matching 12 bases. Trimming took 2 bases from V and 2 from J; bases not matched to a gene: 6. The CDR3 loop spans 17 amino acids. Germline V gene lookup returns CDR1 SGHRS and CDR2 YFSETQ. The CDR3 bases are TGCGCCAGCAGCTTCGGACTAGCGGGGCACCCCACAGATACGCAGTATTTT. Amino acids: CASSFGLAGHPTDTQYF.

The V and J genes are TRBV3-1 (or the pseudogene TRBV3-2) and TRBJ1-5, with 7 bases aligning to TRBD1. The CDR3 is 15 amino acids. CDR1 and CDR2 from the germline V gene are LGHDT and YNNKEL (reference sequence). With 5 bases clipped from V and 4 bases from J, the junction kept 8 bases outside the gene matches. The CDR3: CASSGGTATNQPQHF. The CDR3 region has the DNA TGTGCCAGCAGCGGAGGGACAGCCACAAATCAGCCCCAGCATTTT.

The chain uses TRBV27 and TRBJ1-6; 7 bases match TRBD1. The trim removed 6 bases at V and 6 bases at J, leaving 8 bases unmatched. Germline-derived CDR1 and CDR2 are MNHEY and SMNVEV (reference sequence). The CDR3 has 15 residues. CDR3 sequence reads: CASRLTQGFNSPLHF. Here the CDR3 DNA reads TGTGCCAGCAGATTAACACAGGGGTTTAATTCACCCCTCCACTTT.

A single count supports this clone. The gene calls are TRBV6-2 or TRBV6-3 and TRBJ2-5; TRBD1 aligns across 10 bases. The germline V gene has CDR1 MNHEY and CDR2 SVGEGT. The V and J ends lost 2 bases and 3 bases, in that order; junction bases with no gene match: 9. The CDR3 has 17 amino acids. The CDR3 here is CASSYPNDRGLEETQYF. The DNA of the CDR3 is TGTGCCAGCAGTTACCCTAATGACAGGGGGCTTGAAGAGACCCAGTACTTC.

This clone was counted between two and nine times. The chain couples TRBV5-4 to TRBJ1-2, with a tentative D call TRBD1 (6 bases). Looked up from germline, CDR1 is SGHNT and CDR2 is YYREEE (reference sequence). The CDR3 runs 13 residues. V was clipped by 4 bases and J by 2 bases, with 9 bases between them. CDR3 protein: CASSAGENYGYTF. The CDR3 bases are TGTGCCAGCAGCGCAGGGGAGAACTATGGCTACACCTTC.

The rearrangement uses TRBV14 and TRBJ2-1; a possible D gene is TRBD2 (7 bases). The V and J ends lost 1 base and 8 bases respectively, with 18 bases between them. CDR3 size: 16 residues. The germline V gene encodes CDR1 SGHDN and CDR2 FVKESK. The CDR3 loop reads CASSQVGGGAVDEQFF. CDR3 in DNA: TGTGCCAGCAGCCAAGTTGGTGGGGGGGCCGTGGATGAGCAGTTCTTC.

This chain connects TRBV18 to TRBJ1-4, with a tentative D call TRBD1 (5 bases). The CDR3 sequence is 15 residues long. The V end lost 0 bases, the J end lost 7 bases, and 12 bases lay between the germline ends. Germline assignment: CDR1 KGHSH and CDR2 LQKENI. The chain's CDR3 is CASSPPRNGGEKLFF. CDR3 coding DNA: TGTGCCAGCTCACCACCGAGGAACGGGGGTGAAAAACTGTTTTTT.

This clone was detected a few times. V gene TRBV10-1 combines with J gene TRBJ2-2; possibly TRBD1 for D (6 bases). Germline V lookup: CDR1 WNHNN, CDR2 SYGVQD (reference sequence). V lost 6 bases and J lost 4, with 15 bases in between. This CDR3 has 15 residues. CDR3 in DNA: TGCGCCAGCAGAAGCGCACAGGGTGGCACCGGGGAGCTGTTTTTT. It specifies CASRSAQGGTGELFF.

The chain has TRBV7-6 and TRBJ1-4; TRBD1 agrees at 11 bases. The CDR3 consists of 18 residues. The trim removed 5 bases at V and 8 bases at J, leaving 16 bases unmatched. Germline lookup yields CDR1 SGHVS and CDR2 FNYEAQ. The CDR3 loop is CASSAGQGATILREKLFF. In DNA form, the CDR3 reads TGTGCCAGCAGCGCCGGACAGGGGGCGACCATCCTCCGGGAAAAACTGTTTTTT.

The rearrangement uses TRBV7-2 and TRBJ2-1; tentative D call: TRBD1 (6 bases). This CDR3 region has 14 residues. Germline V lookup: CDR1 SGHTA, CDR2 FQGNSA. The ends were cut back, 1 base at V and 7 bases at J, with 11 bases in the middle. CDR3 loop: CASSLEVDRNEQFF. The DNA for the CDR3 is TGTGCCAGCAGCTTAGAGGTCGACAGGAATGAGCAGTTCTTC.

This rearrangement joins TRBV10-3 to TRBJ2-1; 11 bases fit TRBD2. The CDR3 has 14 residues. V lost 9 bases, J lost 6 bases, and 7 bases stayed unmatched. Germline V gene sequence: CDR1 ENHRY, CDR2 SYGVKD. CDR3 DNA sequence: TGTGCCATTGGGGAGACTAGCGGGGCCAATGAGCAGTTCTTC. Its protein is CAIGETSGANEQFF.

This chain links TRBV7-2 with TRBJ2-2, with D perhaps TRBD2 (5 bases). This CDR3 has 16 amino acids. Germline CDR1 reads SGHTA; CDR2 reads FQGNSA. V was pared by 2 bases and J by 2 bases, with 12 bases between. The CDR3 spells CASSLPGKINTGELFF. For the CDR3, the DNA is TGTGCCAGCAGCTTACCGGGGAAAATAAACACCGGGGAGCTGTTTTTT. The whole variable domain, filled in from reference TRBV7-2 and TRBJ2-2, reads GAGVSQSPSNKVTEKGKDVELRCDPISGHTALYWYRQSLGQGLEFLIYFQGNSAPDKSGLPSDRFSAERTGGSVSTLTIQRTQQEDSAVYLCASSLPGKINTGELFFGEGSRLTVL.

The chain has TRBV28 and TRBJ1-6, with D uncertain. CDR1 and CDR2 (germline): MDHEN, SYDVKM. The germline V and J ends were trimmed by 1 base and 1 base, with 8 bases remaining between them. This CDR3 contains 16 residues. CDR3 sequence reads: CASSLFGRSYNSPLHF. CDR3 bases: TGTGCCAGCAGTTTATTTGGCAGGTCCTATAATTCACCCCTCCACTTT.

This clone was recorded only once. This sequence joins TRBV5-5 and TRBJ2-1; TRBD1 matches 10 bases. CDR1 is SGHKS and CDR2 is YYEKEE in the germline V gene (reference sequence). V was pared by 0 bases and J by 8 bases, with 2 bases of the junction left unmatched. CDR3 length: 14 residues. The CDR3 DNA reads TGTGCCAGCAGCTTGGGACAGGGGGCTTATGAGCAGTTCTTC. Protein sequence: CASSLGQGAYEQFF.

CDR3: CASSPGLAPSSYEQYF. Here the CDR3 DNA reads TGCGCCAGCAGCCCCGGACTAGCGCCATCCTCCTACGAGCAGTACTTC. V is TRBV5-1 and J is TRBJ2-7; 9 bases line up with TRBD2. The CDR3 runs 16 residues. Per germline, CDR1 SGHRS and CDR2 YFSETQ. Germline trimming cut 4 bases from V and 0 bases from J; bases unmatched to any gene: 8.